A single sample gave rise to the 32 T cell receptor beta chains below, sequenced in a study of OX40 agonist ivuxolimab in advanced cancers. Some clones are missing from TCRdb's copy, which holds only in-frame ones; the method was immunoSEQ multiplex PCR. The table has around 110,000 clones, about nine tenths seen once. Sequencing used CD4+ or CD8+ T cells sorted from blood, obtained in a trial of the OX40 agonist ivuxolimab. The receptors stem from an adult with an advanced solid tumor such as melanoma, head and neck, liver or kidney cancer.

V usage is TRBV11-2 and J usage is TRBJ2-4, with D possibly matching TRBD1 (6 bases). V was cut by 10 bases and J by 0 bases, with 10 bases left in between. CDR3 length: 13 residues. Germline lookup yields CDR1 SGHAT and CDR2 FQNNGV. The CDR3 here is CATRTVAKNIQYF. Written as DNA, the CDR3 is TGTGCCACCAGGACAGTAGCCAAAAACATTCAGTACTTC. Variable domain in full (rest from reference TRBV11-2 and TRBJ2-4): EAGVAQSPRYKIIEKRQSVAFWCNPISGHATLYWYQQILGQGPKLLIQFQNNGVVDDSQLPKDRFSAERLKGVDSTLKIQPAKLEDSAVYLCATRTVAKNIQYFGAGTRLSVL.

This chain uses TRBV4-3 with TRBJ1-6, with D tentatively TRBD1 (5 bases). Germline lookup yields CDR1 LGHNA and CDR2 YSLEER. The CDR3 is made up of 16 amino acids. Trimming removed 0 bases at V and 3 bases at J, with 9 bases between. The CDR3 loop is CASSQDAGIYNSPLHF. The DNA for the CDR3 is TGCGCCAGCAGCCAAGACGCAGGGATCTATAATTCACCCCTCCACTTT.

V and J are TRBV5-1 and TRBJ2-7, with D hard to call. V dropped 1 base and J dropped 3 bases, with 11 bases sitting between them. Germline loops: CDR1 SGHRS, CDR2 YFSETQ. The CDR3 contains 14 residues. CDR3 loop: CASSLNDLGYEQYF. CDR3 nucleotides: TGCGCCAGCAGCTTGAACGATTTGGGCTACGAGCAGTACTTC.

J is TRBJ1-1 and V is TRBV27; D gene ambiguous. Germline CDR1 reads MNHEY; CDR2 reads SMNVEV (reference sequence). CDR3 length: 13 amino acids. V lost 2 bases to trimming and J lost 5 bases, with 9 bases between them. In DNA, the CDR3 is TGTGCCAGCAGTTTAACGGGGAGGACTGAAGCTTTCTTT. It codes for CASSLTGRTEAFF.

The chain is built from TRBV7-9 and TRBJ2-7; 8 positions match TRBD1. The CDR3 contains 15 residues. V shed 4 bases, J shed 3 bases, and the junction held 8 bases outside the gene matches. CDR1 and CDR2 from the germline V gene are SEHNR and FQNEAQ (reference sequence). The CDR3 nucleotides read TGTGCCAGCAGCTCACCGGGACAGGCTCGCTACGAGCAGTACTTC. This sequence encodes CASSSPGQARYEQYF. The full variable domain, completed using reference TRBV7-9 and TRBJ2-7, is DTGVSQNPRHKITKRGQNVTFRCDPISEHNRLYWYRQTLGQGPEFLTYFQNEAQLEKSRLLSDRFSAERPKGSFSTLEIQRTEQGDSAMYLCASSSPGQARYEQYFGPGTRLTVT.

A few counts support this clone. The V call is TRBV10-1, the J call TRBJ2-2, with a possible D match to TRBD1 (5 bases). The CDR3 totals 15 residues. Germline-derived CDR1 and CDR2 are WNHNN and SYGVQD (reference sequence). V was cut by 4 bases and J by 0 bases, with 9 bases left in between. CDR3 nucleotide sequence: TGCGCCAGCAGTGGACAGACAACGAACACCGGGGAGCTGTTTTTT. This translates into CASSGQTTNTGELFF.

The gene calls are TRBV7-2 and TRBJ2-4, with D unclear. From germline, CDR1 is SGHTA and CDR2 FQGNSA. CDR3 size: 16 residues. V gave up 0 bases and J gave up 3 bases, with 12 bases separating them. In nucleotides, the CDR3 is TGTGCCAGCAGCTTAGCGGCAGGAAATGTCAAAAACATTCAGTACTTC. Translating it yields CASSLAAGNVKNIQYF.

This clone was seen a few times. V and J are TRBV10-3 and TRBJ2-7, with TRBD2 matching over 12 bases. With 7 bases clipped from V and 5 bases from J, the junction kept 6 bases outside the gene matches. Germline assignment: CDR1 ENHRY and CDR2 SYGVKD. The CDR3 extends over 14 amino acids. CDR3 nucleotides: TGTGCCATCACTAGGACTAGCGGGGTCAACGAGCAGTACTTC. Encoded protein: CAITRTSGVNEQYF.

This chain uses TRBV25-1 with TRBJ1-3; weak D call: TRBD1 (6 bases). This CDR3 is built from 16 residues. Germline values: CDR1 MGHDK, CDR2 SYGVNS. V was pared by 3 bases and J by 4 bases, with 16 bases between. Here the CDR3 DNA reads TGTGCCAGCAGTGAGGTCCTGGGGGCGATAGGAAACACCATATATTTT. Translation gives CASSEVLGAIGNTIYF.

The table lists this clone with a few counts. The chain couples TRBV27 to TRBJ1-2, with 9 bases that match TRBD1. V was pared by 5 bases and J by 8 bases, with 6 bases of the junction left unmatched. Germline CDR1 and CDR2: MNHEY and SMNVEV (reference sequence). This CDR3 region has 13 residues. DNA for the CDR3: TGTGCCAGCAGTCGACAGGGGGGGAGAGGCTACACCTTC. Protein sequence: CASSRQGGRGYTF.

The chain combines TRBV29-1 with TRBJ2-1; D possibly matches TRBD1 or TRBD2 (5 bases each). CDR3 length equals 14 residues. Looked up from germline, CDR1 is SQVTM and CDR2 is ANQGSEA. With 4 bases removed from V and 6 bases from J, the gap between germline ends came to 16 bases. CDR3 sequence: CSVVSPRGTNEQFF. Written as DNA, the CDR3 is TGCAGCGTTGTTTCACCCCGGGGCACCAATGAGCAGTTCTTC.

A single count supports this clone. V is TRBV12-5 and J is TRBJ2-5; D uncertain. Trimming removed 3 bases from V and 2 bases from J, with 7 bases in between. The length of the CDR3 is 13 residues. CDR1 is LGHNT, CDR2 FRNRAP, per germline. CDR3 sequence: CASGLDIQETQYF. CDR3 in DNA: TGTGCTAGTGGTTTAGACATACAAGAGACCCAGTACTTC.

The chain uses TRBV27 and TRBJ1-1; weak D call: TRBD1 (6 bases). The CDR3 has 18 residues. V lost 4 bases and J lost 6, with 27 bases in between. Germline V lookup: CDR1 MNHEY, CDR2 SMNVEV (reference sequence). CDR3 DNA sequence: TGTGCCAGCAGTTCAAATAAGGTATTGGGGGCCCCGCTGGCTGAAGCTTTCTTT. As protein: CASSSNKVLGAPLAEAFF.

This rearrangement joins TRBV15 to TRBJ2-3; 11 bases are shared with TRBD1. Germline-derived CDR1 and CDR2 are LNHNV and YYDKDF (reference sequence). The CDR3 runs 14 residues. V was pared by 3 bases and J by 9 bases, with 5 bases of the junction left unmatched. CDR3: CATSRDRGQDTQYF. The CDR3 DNA sequence: TGTGCCACCAGCAGGGACAGGGGGCAGGACACGCAGTATTTT.

In its sample, this clone was seen once. V and J are TRBV11-2 and TRBJ2-2; TRBD2 matches at 9 bases. Trimming removed 1 base from V and 3 bases from J; junction bases left unmatched: 3. The CDR3 spans 16 residues. Germline CDR1 reads SGHAT; CDR2 reads FQNNGV. The CDR3 DNA reads TGTGCCAGCAGCTTAGGTGCGGGGGGGCACACCGGGGAGCTGTTTTTT. This codes for CASSLGAGGHTGELFF. Full variable domain (remainder filled in from reference TRBV11-2 and TRBJ2-2): EAGVAQSPRYKIIEKRQSVAFWCNPISGHATLYWYQQILGQGPKLLIQFQNNGVVDDSQLPKDRFSAERLKGVDSTLKIQPAKLEDSAVYLCASSLGAGGHTGELFFGEGSRLTVL.

V gene TRBV7-2 combines with J gene TRBJ1-4; the D gene is possibly TRBD1 (5 bases). V was clipped by 5 bases and J by 2 bases, with 18 bases between them. Per germline, CDR1 SGHTA and CDR2 FQGNSA. The CDR3 runs 17 residues. The CDR3 sequence is CASSPRQPVGTNEKLFF. CDR3 DNA: TGTGCCAGCAGCCCCCGACAGCCAGTTGGGACTAATGAAAAACTGTTTTTT.

V is TRBV28 and J is TRBJ1-1, with 11 bases identical to TRBD1. Germline V CDR1 and CDR2: MDHEN, SYDVKM. The CDR3 extends over 15 amino acids. Trimming at V came to 2 bases and at J to 4 bases, leaving 3 bases not matched to a gene. CDR3 in amino acids: CASSLGGTGGTEAFF. In DNA, the CDR3 is TGTGCCAGCAGTTTAGGGGGGACAGGGGGCACTGAAGCTTTCTTT.

V is TRBV6-1 and J is TRBJ1-2; D ambiguous. The germline CDR1 and CDR2 sequences are MNHNS and SASEGT. V lost 5 bases to trimming and J lost 4 bases, with 14 bases between them. The CDR3 has 14 amino acids. CDR3 region: CASSPPPPAYGYTF. The CDR3 nucleotides read TGTGCCAGCAGTCCCCCGCCTCCAGCCTATGGCTACACCTTC.

This chain connects TRBV5-4 to TRBJ2-7; D not certain. Germline values: CDR1 SGHNT, CDR2 YYREEE (reference sequence). The CDR3 sequence is 14 residues long. The V end lost 0 bases, the J end lost 0 bases, and 7 bases lay between the germline ends. The DNA of the CDR3 is TGTGCCAGCAGCTTGGACAGAGGCTCCTACGAGCAGTACTTC. The encoded protein is CASSLDRGSYEQYF. The full variable domain, in which reference TRBV5-4 and TRBJ2-7 provide the parts outside the CDR3, is ETGVTQSPTHLIKTRGQQVTLRCSSQSGHNTVSWYQQALGQGPQFIFQYYREEENGRGNFPPRFSGLQFPNYSSELNVNALELDDSALYLCASSLDRGSYEQYFGPGTRLTVT.

The DNA for the CDR3 is TGTGCCAGCAGGGTAGCGGGGGGGCCAGGTACGCAGTATTTT. This translates into CASRVAGGPGTQYF. The J gene is TRBJ2-3, the V gene TRBV6-5; 11 bases are a match to TRBD2. J was trimmed by 8 bases and V by 6 bases; bases with no gene match: 7. The CDR3 is 14 residues long. Germline CDR1 MNHEY, CDR2 SVGAGI.

The chain uses TRBV11-2 and TRBJ2-4; the match to TRBD1 covers 11 bases. V gave up 11 bases and J gave up 6 bases; unmatched junction bases: 15. CDR3 size: 16 residues. CDR1 and CDR2 (germline): SGHAT, FQNNGV. This chain's CDR3 is CAFFARTGGAGNIQYF. The CDR3 DNA sequence: TGTGCCTTCTTCGCCCGGACAGGGGGCGCGGGAAACATTCAGTACTTC.

The rearrangement joins TRBV27 to TRBJ2-7; the D call may be TRBD1 or TRBD2 (7 bases each). Germline V CDR1 and CDR2: MNHEY, SMNVEV (reference sequence). This CDR3 has 13 amino acids. The V end lost 6 bases, the J end lost 6 bases, and 15 bases lay between the germline ends. CDR3 bases: TGTGCCAGCAGGAGAACAGGGGAGGGCGAGCAGTACTTC. Translating gives CASRRTGEGEQYF.

The chain couples TRBV18 to TRBJ1-5; tentative D call: TRBD1 (6 bases). Looked up from germline, CDR1 is KGHSH and CDR2 is LQKENI. V gave up 5 bases and J gave up 6 bases, with 11 bases separating them. The CDR3 sequence is 13 residues long. The CDR3 reads CASSGGRGQPQHF. CDR3 in DNA: TGTGCCAGCTCAGGGGGGCGCGGTCAGCCCCAGCATTTT.

This chain joins TRBV28 and TRBJ1-1, with D tentatively TRBD1 (6 bases). Germline CDR1 MDHEN, CDR2 SYDVKM. This CDR3 spans 15 amino acids. With 2 bases removed from V and 0 bases from J, the gap between germline ends came to 10 bases. CDR3 residues: CASSLPQGMNTEAFF. CDR3 nucleotides: TGTGCCAGCAGTTTACCCCAGGGGATGAACACTGAAGCTTTCTTT.

The chain recombines TRBV7-3 with TRBJ2-3; tentative D call: TRBD2 (5 bases). CDR3 length: 13 amino acids. V lost 5 bases to trimming and J lost 7 bases, with 13 bases between them. CDR1 and CDR2 from the germline V gene are SGHTA and FQGTGA. Written as DNA, the CDR3 is TGTGCCAGCAGCCTAGCAGGTCAGAATACGCAGTATTTT. This encodes CASSLAGQNTQYF.

Note on this clone: Within the sample, other DNA sequences also encode this same CDR3. This CDR3 is CASSPGGSNQPQHF. CDR3 DNA sequence: TGTGCCAGCTCCCCCGGGGGGAGCAATCAGCCCCAGCATTTT. The rearrangement links TRBV18 to TRBJ1-5, with D possibly being TRBD1 (5 bases). CDR3 length equals 14 residues. Germline lookup yields CDR1 KGHSH and CDR2 LQKENI. With 6 bases removed from V and 1 base from J, the gap between germline ends came to 10 bases.

The J gene is TRBJ2-3, the V gene TRBV10-1; TRBD1 is a possible D gene (7 bases). CDR3 length: 14 amino acids. Trimming took off 6 bases at V and 3 bases at J, with 13 bases between the two ends. Germline V gene lookup returns CDR1 WNHNN and CDR2 SYGVQD (reference sequence). For the CDR3, the DNA is TGCGCCAGCAGCAGGGGGGCCGGGACAGATACGCAGTATTTT. As protein: CASSRGAGTDTQYF.

This chain links TRBV5-4 with TRBJ2-1; TRBD2 is a possible D gene (5 bases). The germline CDR1 and CDR2 sequences are SGHNT and YYREEE (reference sequence). V lost 0 bases and J lost 0, with 10 bases in between. CDR3 length: 16 amino acids. The CDR3 region is CASSLGGSRSYNEQFF. The CDR3 nucleotides read TGTGCCAGCAGCTTGGGCGGGTCTCGCTCCTACAATGAGCAGTTCTTC.

This chain uses TRBV6-5 with TRBJ2-5; 10 bases agree with TRBD2. Germline lookup yields CDR1 MNHEY and CDR2 SVGAGI. The CDR3 is 14 residues long. V lost 8 bases, J lost 4 bases, and 7 bases stayed unmatched. CDR3 in amino acids: CASRPSGGAETQYF. The CDR3 nucleotides read TGTGCCAGCCGCCCCAGCGGGGGGGCAGAGACCCAGTACTTC.

This clone was observed a single time. The chain employs TRBV19 and TRBJ1-5, with 7 positions matching TRBD1. After removal of 5 bases from V and 5 bases from J, the junction contained 3 bases not matched to a gene. Germline V CDR1 and CDR2: LNHDA, SQIVND (reference sequence). There are 13 residues in the CDR3. Here the CDR3 DNA reads TGTGCCAGTAGTGCTCAGGGGGATCAGCCCCAGCATTTT. Encoded protein: CASSAQGDQPQHF. Full variable domain (remainder filled in from reference TRBV19 and TRBJ1-5): DGGITQSPKYLFRKEGQNVTLSCEQNLNHDAMYWYRQDPGQGLRLIYYSQIVNDFQKGDIAEGYSVSREKKESFPLTVTSAQKNPTAFYLCASSAQGDQPQHFGDGTRLSIL.

The CDR3 sequence: CASRPEGNTGELFF. The CDR3 DNA sequence: TGTGCCAGCAGGCCCGAGGGAAACACCGGGGAGCTGTTTTTT. This chain uses TRBV5-4 with TRBJ2-2; D might be TRBD2 (5 bases). Germline V gene lookup returns CDR1 SGHNT and CDR2 YYREEE (reference sequence). Trimming cost V 5 bases and J 2 bases, with 10 bases left between them. This CDR3 comprises 14 residues.

This clone has only one observation. V is TRBV6-1 and J is TRBJ1-5; D may be TRBD1 (6 bases). The CDR3 sequence is 15 residues long. The germline CDR1 and CDR2 sequences are MNHNS and SASEGT. The V end lost 7 bases, the J end lost 0 bases, and 13 bases lay between the germline ends. The CDR3 sequence is CASKGQHYSNQPQHF. CDR3 DNA: TGTGCCAGCAAAGGACAGCACTATAGCAATCAGCCCCAGCATTTT.